Listed below are T cell receptor beta chains from one sample, sequenced in a study of blood T cell repertoires in COVID-19. The repertoire was sequenced with immunoSEQ multiplex PCR; TCRdb's copy has only in-frame clones and lacks some. The sample records approximately 97,000 clones, roughly 85% being singletons. The sample consisted of peripheral blood. Receptors were obtained from an elderly man with acute or convalescent COVID-19. CDR3s include the opening cysteine and the closing phenylalanine or tryptophan. D genes are given only for firm matches. Size tells how often a clone was seen (once, few, many) or the class of an expanded clone, and some rows leave it out.

v_gene	j_gene	d_gene	len	abundance	CDR3nt	CDR3aa
TRBV11-2	TRBJ2-3	TRBD2	14	.	TGTGCCAGCAGTCGTACGGGGGGGACAGATACGCAGTATTTT	CASSRTGGTDTQYF
TRBV7-6	TRBJ2-7	.	15	.	TGTGCCAGCAGCTTAGGAGGCGGGCACTCCTACGAGCAGTACTTC	CASSLGGGHSYEQYF
TRBV14	TRBJ2-1	TRBD1	17	.	TGTGCCAGCAGCCCATATTCCGGGACAGGGATTCGGGATGAGCAGTTCTTC	CASSPYSGTGIRDEQFF
TRBV27	TRBJ1-5	.	13	.	TGTGCCAGCAGTTTGGACACCTATCAGCCCCAGCATTTT	CASSLDTYQPQHF
TRBV19	TRBJ2-3	TRBD1	14	.	TGTGCCAGTAGTTGGACAGGCGTCCCGAATACGCAGTATTTT	CASSWTGVPNTQYF
TRBV27	TRBJ1-6	.	16	.	TGTGCCAGCAGTGTCACCAGTTTCTCCTATAATTCACCCCTCCACTTT	CASSVTSFSYNSPLHF
TRBV15	TRBJ2-1	TRBD1	13	.	TGTGCCACCAGCAAGGACAGGGGGCTTGAGCAGTTCTTC	CATSKDRGLEQFF
TRBV28	TRBJ2-5	TRBD1	14	.	TGTGCCAGCAGTTCGACAGGGGGCTTAGAGACCCAGTACTTC	CASSSTGGLETQYF
TRBV19	TRBJ2-2	.	14	.	TGTGCCAGTAGCTTCGGGGATAACACCGGGGAGCTGTTTTTT	CASSFGDNTGELFF
TRBV7-3	TRBJ2-1	.	15	.	TGTGCCAGCAGCTTAACAGCGGGCCGGGTCAATGAGCAGTTCTTC	CASSLTAGRVNEQFF
TRBV27	TRBJ1-4	.	14	.	TGTGCCAGCAGTTTAATGGGGGGGAGTGAAAAACTGTTTTTT	CASSLMGGSEKLFF
TRBV5-6	TRBJ2-1	.	13	.	TGTGCCAGCAGCTTGGTCGCCTACAATGAGCAGTTCTTC	CASSLVAYNEQFF
TRBV7-2	TRBJ2-7	TRBD1	15	once	TGTGCCAGCAGCATCCAGGACAGGGGAGCCTACGAGCAGTACTTC	CASSIQDRGAYEQYF